The clone carrying this T cell receptor beta chain was found a few times. Its target is not known. This record comes from a study of primary melanoma T cells and metastatic recurrence. Whole-study context: These T2 to T4 primary melanomas had thickness greater than 1 mm. Study results and caveats: Adding T-cell fraction to thickness reportedly best improved survival prediction. Tumor T-cell fraction reportedly predicted progression-free survival independently. Primary melanomas may harbor an effective T-cell antitumor response, authors suggested.

The repertoire was sequenced with immunoSEQ multiplex PCR; TCRdb's copy has only in-frame clones and lacks some. The sample holds around 2,300 clones, over 60% seen once. This CDR3 has 13 amino acids. Germline values: CDR1 LNHDA, CDR2 SQIVND (reference sequence). The V and J ends lost 5 bases and 3 bases, in that order; junction bases with no gene match: 3. The TCR sequence derives from a human donor with melanoma. The sample was melanoma tumor tissue. The chain recombines TRBV19 with TRBJ2-7; 8 bases agree with TRBD1. CDR3 sequence (DNA): TGTGCCAGTAGTCCGGGACAGGACTACGAGCAGTACTTC. The encoded protein is CASSPGQDYEQYF.